The rows below give T cell receptor beta chains drawn from one sample of a study of blood T cells in healthy people across ages. TCRdb passed the 5' RACE reads through MiXCR, listing each CDR3 protein once. This sample yields some 920,000 distinct CDR3 sequences, of which roughly 50% are seen a single time; 20% to 25% belongs to the top ten. The sample was blood. All receptors come from a woman aged 55-75 years in good health. Both conserved end residues are part of each CDR3. Fields, in order: V gene, CDR3 protein.

v_gene: TRBV20-1
CDR3aa: CSRTLGTSGTYEQYF

v_gene: TRBV7-2
CDR3aa: CASSSYGTGGQPQHF

v_gene: TRBV4-1
CDR3aa: CASSQVFQRELSLDEQFF

v_gene: TRBV28
CDR3aa: CASTPGTLDYEQYF

v_gene: TRBV7-9
CDR3aa: CASSSARGGVTDTQYF

v_gene: TRBV28
CDR3aa: CASSSRLERTYEQYF

v_gene: TRBV6-6
CDR3aa: CASSTMRNTGELFF

v_gene: TRBV11-2
CDR3aa: CASSSQTSARDEQYF

v_gene: TRBV7-9
CDR3aa: CASSLRGISYNEQFF

v_gene: TRBV5-1
CDR3aa: CASSFRRGTEAFF

v_gene: TRBV30
CDR3aa: CAWGRSNEQYF

v_gene: TRBV7-6
CDR3aa: CASSLGGLNYEQYF

v_gene: TRBV29-1
CDR3aa: CSVMDIYATNEKLFF

v_gene: TRBV6-2/TRBV6-3
CDR3aa: CASSYIRGYGSTDTQYF

v_gene: TRBV11-2
CDR3aa: CASSLLAPEQYF

v_gene: TRBV7-9
CDR3aa: CASSLVQDYGYTF

v_gene: TRBV6-1
CDR3aa: CASSEVPVRPPFYPGIYEQYF

v_gene: TRBV29-1
CDR3aa: CSVGSGRGNEQFF

v_gene: TRBV10-3
CDR3aa: CAISESEGGELFF

v_gene: TRBV7-8
CDR3aa: CASSAGFLSNQPQHF

v_gene: TRBV5-1
CDR3aa: CASSLAVPSNTEAFF

v_gene: TRBV2
CDR3aa: CASNLGTTEQYF

v_gene: TRBV29-1
CDR3aa: CSVVGQPPVSYEQYF

v_gene: TRBV12-3/TRBV12-4
CDR3aa: CAGSRASGRTDTQYF

v_gene: TRBV20-1
CDR3aa: CSAFSGTGGSYNEQFF

v_gene: TRBV25-1
CDR3aa: CASSGGSGGPADTQYF

v_gene: TRBV7-8
CDR3aa: CASSSGWTAHGYTF

v_gene: TRBV19
CDR3aa: CASSPTSGRNNEQFF

v_gene: TRBV12-3/TRBV12-4
CDR3aa: CASNFGPGSTDTQYF

v_gene: TRBV3-1
CDR3aa: CASSQGFGRVHEQYF

v_gene: TRBV3-1
CDR3aa: CASSFPTGRMADTQYF

v_gene: TRBV4-3
CDR3aa: CASSLGLAGNNEQFF

v_gene: TRBV29-1
CDR3aa: CSVHRRGPQETQYF

v_gene: TRBV7-2
CDR3aa: CASSFLGSGGYTF

v_gene: TRBV12-3/TRBV12-4
CDR3aa: CASSFGTGIAGGRSDTQYF

v_gene: TRBV4-2
CDR3aa: CASSHTSGFSGANVLTF

v_gene: TRBV29-1
CDR3aa: CSAGIGLAGPNEQFF